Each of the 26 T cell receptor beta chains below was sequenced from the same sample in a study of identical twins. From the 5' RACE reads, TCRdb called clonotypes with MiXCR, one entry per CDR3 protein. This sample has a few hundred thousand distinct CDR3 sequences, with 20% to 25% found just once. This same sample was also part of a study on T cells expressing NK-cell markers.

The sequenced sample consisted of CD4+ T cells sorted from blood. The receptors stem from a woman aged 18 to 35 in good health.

Here the CDR3 DNA reads TGTGCCAGCAGCTTAGGAGGTCACCGACCTGAGCTGTTTTTT. Translated: CASSLGGHRPELFF. V usage is TRBV7-6 and J usage is TRBJ2-2; D unresolved. Trimming cost V 1 base and J 11 bases, with 14 bases left between them. CDR1 and CDR2 (germline): SGHVS, FNYEAQ. This CDR3 has 14 residues. Supplemented by reference TRBV7-6 and TRBJ2-2, the full variable domain reads GAGVSQSPRYKVTKRGQDVALRCDPISGHVSLYWYRQALGQGPEFLTYFNYEAQQDKSGLPNDRFSAERPEGSISTLTIQRTEQRDSAMYRCASSLGGHRPELFFGEGSRLTVL.

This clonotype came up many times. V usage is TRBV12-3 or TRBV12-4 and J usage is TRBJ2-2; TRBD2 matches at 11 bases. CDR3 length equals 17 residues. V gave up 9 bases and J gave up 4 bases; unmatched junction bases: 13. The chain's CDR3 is CASPAGSGGAPTGELFF. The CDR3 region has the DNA TGTGCCAGTCCCGCCGGTAGCGGGGGGGCTCCCACCGGGGAGCTGTTTTTT.

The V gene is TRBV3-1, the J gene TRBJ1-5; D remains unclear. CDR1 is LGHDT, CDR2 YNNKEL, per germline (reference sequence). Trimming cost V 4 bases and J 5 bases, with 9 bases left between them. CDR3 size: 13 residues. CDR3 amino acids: CASSPFADQPQHF. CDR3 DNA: TGTGCCAGCAGCCCCTTCGCGGATCAGCCCCAGCATTTT. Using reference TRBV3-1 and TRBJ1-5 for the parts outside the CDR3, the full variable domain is DTAVSQTPKYLVTQMGNDKSIKCEQNLGHDTMYWYKQDSKKFLKIMFSYNNKELIINETVPNRFSPKSPDKAHLNLHINSLELGDSAVYFCASSPFADQPQHFGDGTRLSIL.

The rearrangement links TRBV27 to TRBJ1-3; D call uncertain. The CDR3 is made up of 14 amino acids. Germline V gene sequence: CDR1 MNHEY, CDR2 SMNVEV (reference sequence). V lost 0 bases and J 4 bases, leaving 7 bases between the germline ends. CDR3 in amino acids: CASSLSVLGNTIYF. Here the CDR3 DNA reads TGTGCCAGCAGTTTATCAGTGTTAGGAAACACCATATATTTT.

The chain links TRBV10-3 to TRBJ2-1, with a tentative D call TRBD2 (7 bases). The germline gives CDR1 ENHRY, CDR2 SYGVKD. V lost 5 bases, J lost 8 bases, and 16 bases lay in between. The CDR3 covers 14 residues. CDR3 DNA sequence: TGTGCCATCAGTCCGGGCCAAGGGGGGGATGAGCAGTTCTTC. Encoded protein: CAISPGQGGDEQFF.

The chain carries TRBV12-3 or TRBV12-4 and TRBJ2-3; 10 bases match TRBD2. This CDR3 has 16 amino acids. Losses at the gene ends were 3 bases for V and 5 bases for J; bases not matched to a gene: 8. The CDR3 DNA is TGTGCCAGCAGTTTGTCTTCTAGCGGGGGTTTAGATACGCAGTATTTT. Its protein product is CASSLSSSGGLDTQYF.

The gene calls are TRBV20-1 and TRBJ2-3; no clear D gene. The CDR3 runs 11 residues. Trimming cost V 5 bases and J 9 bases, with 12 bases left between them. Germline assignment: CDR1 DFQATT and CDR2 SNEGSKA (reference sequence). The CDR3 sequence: CSAGPLETQYF. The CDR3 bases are TGCAGTGCTGGGCCCCTCGAAACGCAGTATTTT.

CDR3 DNA sequence: TGCAGTGCGCCCGGGACTACATTAAACAATGAGCAGTTCTTC. It encodes CSAPGTTLNNEQFF. The rearrangement joins TRBV20-1 to TRBJ2-1, with 7 bases lining up with TRBD2. Germline trimming cut 6 bases from V and 5 bases from J; bases unmatched to any gene: 10. The germline V gene encodes CDR1 DFQATT and CDR2 SNEGSKA (reference sequence). CDR3 length: 14 residues.

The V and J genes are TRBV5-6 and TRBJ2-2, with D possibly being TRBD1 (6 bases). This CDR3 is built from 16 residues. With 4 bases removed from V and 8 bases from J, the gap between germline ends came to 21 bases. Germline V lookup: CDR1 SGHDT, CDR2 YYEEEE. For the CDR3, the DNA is TGTGCCAGCAGCCCCAGTTGGACGACAGGTCGAGGGGAGCTGTTTTTT. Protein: CASSPSWTTGRGELFF.

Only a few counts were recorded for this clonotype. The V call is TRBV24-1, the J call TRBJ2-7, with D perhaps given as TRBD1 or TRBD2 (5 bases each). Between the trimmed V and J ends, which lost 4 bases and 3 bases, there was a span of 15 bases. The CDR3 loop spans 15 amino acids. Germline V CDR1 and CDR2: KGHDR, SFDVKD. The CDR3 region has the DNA TGTGCCACCAGTGACGCCCGGGACCCCTTCTACGAGCAGTACTTC. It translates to CATSDARDPFYEQYF.

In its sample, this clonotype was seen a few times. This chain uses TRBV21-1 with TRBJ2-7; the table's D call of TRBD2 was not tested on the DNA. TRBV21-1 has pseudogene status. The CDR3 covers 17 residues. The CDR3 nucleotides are TGTGCCAGCAGCAAAAGGGGCAATGGACTAGCGGGAGACGAGCAGTACTTC. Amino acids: CASSKRGNGLAGDEQYF.

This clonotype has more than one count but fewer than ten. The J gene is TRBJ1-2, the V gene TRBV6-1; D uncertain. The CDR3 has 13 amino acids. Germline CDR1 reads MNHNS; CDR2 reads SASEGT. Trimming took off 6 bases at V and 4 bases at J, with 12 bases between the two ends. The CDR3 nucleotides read TGTGCCAGCAGCCCACTAACCCTCTATGGCTACACCTTC. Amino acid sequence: CASSPLTLYGYTF.

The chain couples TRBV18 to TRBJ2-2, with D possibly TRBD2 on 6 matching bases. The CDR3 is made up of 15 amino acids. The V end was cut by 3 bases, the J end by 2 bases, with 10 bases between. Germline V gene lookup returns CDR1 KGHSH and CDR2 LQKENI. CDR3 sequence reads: CASSPEGINTGELFF. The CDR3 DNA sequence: TGTGCCAGCTCACCGGAGGGTATCAACACCGGGGAGCTGTTTTTT.

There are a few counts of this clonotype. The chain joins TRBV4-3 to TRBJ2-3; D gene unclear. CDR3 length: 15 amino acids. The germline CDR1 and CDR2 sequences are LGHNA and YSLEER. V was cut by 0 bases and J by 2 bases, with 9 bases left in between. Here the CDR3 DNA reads TGCGCCAGCAGCCAAGACGGGCAGAACACAGATACGCAGTATTTT. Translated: CASSQDGQNTDTQYF.

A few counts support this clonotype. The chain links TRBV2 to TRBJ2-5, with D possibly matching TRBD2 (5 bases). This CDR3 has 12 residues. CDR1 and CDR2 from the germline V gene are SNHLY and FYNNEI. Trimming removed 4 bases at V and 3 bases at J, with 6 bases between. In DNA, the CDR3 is TGTGCCAGCAGTGTCGGGAAAGAGACCCAGTACTTC. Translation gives CASSVGKETQYF.

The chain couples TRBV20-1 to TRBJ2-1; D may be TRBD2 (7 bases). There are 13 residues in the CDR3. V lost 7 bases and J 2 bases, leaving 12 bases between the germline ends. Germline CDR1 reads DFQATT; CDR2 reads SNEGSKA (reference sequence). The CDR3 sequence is CSGGGAPYNEQFF. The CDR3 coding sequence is TGCAGTGGGGGGGGCGCCCCCTACAATGAGCAGTTCTTC.

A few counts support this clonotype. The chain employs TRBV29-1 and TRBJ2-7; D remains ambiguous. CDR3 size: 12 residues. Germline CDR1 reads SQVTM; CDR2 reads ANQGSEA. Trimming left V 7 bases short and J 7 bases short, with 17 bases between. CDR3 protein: CSDIAYYVEQYF. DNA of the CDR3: TGCAGCGATATCGCGTACTACGTGGAGCAGTACTTC.

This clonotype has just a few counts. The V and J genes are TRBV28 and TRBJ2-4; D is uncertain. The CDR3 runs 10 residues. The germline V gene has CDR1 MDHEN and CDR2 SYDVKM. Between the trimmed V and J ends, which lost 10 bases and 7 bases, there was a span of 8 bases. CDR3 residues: CATGRNIQYF. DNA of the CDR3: TGTGCCACCGGGCGGAACATTCAGTACTTC.

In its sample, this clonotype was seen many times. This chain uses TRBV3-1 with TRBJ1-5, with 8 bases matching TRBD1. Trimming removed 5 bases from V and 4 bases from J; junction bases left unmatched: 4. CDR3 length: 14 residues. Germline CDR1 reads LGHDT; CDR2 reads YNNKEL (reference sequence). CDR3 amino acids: CASSLGTGNQPQHF. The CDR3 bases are TGTGCCAGCAGCTTAGGGACAGGAAATCAGCCCCAGCATTTT.

CDR3 protein: CASSTGTSDYNEQFF. The DNA for the CDR3 is TGTGCCAGTAGTACCGGGACTAGCGACTACAATGAGCAGTTCTTC. J is TRBJ2-1 and V is TRBV19; 10 positions match TRBD2. Germline CDR1 reads LNHDA; CDR2 reads SQIVND (reference sequence). V was pared by 4 bases and J by 3 bases, with 3 bases of the junction left unmatched. This CDR3 contains 15 residues.

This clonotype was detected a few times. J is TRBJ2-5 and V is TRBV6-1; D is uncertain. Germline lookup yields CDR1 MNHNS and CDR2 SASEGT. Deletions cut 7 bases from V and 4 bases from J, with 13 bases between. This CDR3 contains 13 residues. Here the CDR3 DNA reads TGTGCCAGCAAGTCCAAAGGGTTAGAGACCCAGTACTTC. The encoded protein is CASKSKGLETQYF.

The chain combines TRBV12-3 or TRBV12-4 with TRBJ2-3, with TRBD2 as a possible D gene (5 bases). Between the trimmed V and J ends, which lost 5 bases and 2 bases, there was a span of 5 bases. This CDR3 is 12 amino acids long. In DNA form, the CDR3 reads TGTGCCAGCAGTGACTACACAGATACGCAGTATTTT. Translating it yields CASSDYTDTQYF.

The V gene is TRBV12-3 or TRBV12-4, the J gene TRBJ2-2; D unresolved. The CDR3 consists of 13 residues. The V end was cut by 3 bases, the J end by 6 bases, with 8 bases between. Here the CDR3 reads CASSLIAAGELFF. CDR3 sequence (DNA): TGTGCCAGCAGTTTGATCGCCGCCGGGGAGCTGTTTTTT.

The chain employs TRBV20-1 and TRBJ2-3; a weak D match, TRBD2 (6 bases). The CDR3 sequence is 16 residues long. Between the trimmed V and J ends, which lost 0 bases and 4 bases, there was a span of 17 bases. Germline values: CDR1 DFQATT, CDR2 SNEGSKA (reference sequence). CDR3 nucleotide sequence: TGCAGTGCTAGAGAAGCGACTAGGCCACGGGCAGATACGCAGTATTTT. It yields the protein CSAREATRPRADTQYF.

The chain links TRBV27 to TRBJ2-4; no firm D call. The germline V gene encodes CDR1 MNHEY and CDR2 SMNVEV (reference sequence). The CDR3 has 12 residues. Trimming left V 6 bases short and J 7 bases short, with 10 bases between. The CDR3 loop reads CASRGDANIQYF. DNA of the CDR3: TGTGCCAGCAGAGGAGACGCGAACATTCAGTACTTC.

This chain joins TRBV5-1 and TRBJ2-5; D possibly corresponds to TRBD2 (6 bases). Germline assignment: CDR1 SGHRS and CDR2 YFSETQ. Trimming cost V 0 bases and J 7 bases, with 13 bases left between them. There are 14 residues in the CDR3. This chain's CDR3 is CASSLGGEGRTQYF. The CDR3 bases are TGCGCCAGCAGCTTGGGCGGGGAAGGAAGGACCCAGTACTTC.